The rows below give T cell receptor beta chains drawn from one sample of a study of technical replicates of blood from a handful of donors. Sequencing used immunoSEQ multiplex PCR; TCRdb keeps in-frame clones, though not all of them. The data show about 88,000 clones, roughly 93% seen once. Sample: T cells isolated from PBMCs. These receptors were collected from a human donor in good health. Each CDR3 is given with its conserved first and last residue. Size is omitted from some rows. Given values are once, few, many or a class for expanded clones.

V gene,clone size,CDR3 protein
TRBV11-2,.,CASSSLAGNTGELFF
TRBV2,.,CASGQYSNQPQHF
TRBV7-9,.,CASSSGGISYEQYF
TRBV7-6,.,CASSLEGGHLGTQYF
TRBV14,.,CASSQDSGQGSEAFF
TRBV28,.,CASSLAPRRGEQYF
TRBV27,.,CASSPGSGRPAGAQETQYF
TRBV7-9,once,CASSFGGRDQETQYF
TRBV7-3,.,CASSGTGAYGYTF
TRBV5-6,.,CASSLLASGTNEKLFF
TRBV19,.,CASRRGRASWNTEAFF
TRBV19,.,CASSIQAEGAKLFF
TRBV4-1,.,CASSQDRLAGTLSEQYF
TRBV29-1,.,CSVEDLRGQGYGYTF
TRBV7-8,.,CASDGEEVEDQPQHF
TRBV7-2,.,CASSLTSGHYEQYF
TRBV28,.,CASRESGQSNSPLHF
TRBV9,.,CASSVSGTGHYGYTF
TRBV5-6,.,CASSSSRLAGLETQYF
TRBV28,.,CASSSGTGENYGYTF
TRBV6-5,.,CATYLPGPPLVQYF
TRBV7-9,.,CASSQAGYHEQYF
TRBV6-1,.,CASVTRNSYNEQFF
TRBV11-3,.,CASSLGGTGRYTGELFF
TRBV27,.,CASSPLAGGGQETQYF
TRBV5-1,.,CASSLGTSGRRGETQYF
TRBV13,.,CASSLRGQGEQETQYF
TRBV5-8,.,CASREGTSGRDEQFF
TRBV2,.,CASSIAGRQETQYF
TRBV4-1,.,CASSLTAGVLPSYEQYF
TRBV7-7,.,CASSFGTGGAETQYF
TRBV5-1,.,CASSFSSGGLVGYTF
TRBV5-4,.,CASSLSGRTGELFF
TRBV28,.,CASSSNRRGAAYEQYF
TRBV7-8,.,CASSLGGVYEQYF
TRBV6-1,once,CASSEYFSRTAYEQYF
TRBV28,.,CASTSRGALAYTGELFF
TRBV5-1,.,CASSLGSSGDSTDTQYF
TRBV10-3,.,CAISETEWTAFANTEAFF
TRBV5-5,.,CASSLVGGWGTEAFF
TRBV5-1,.,CASSAGGDYGYTF
TRBV18,.,CASSPNKRTGNNSPLHF
TRBV5-8,.,CASSWGDRWLGAFF
TRBV9,.,CASSGGRWETQYF
TRBV7-8,.,CASSSPDRGQSYEQYF
TRBV7-3,.,CASSLYSLNEQFF
TRBV11-3,.,CASSGRTSSNEQFF
TRBV6-5,.,CASRDHRGNQPQHF